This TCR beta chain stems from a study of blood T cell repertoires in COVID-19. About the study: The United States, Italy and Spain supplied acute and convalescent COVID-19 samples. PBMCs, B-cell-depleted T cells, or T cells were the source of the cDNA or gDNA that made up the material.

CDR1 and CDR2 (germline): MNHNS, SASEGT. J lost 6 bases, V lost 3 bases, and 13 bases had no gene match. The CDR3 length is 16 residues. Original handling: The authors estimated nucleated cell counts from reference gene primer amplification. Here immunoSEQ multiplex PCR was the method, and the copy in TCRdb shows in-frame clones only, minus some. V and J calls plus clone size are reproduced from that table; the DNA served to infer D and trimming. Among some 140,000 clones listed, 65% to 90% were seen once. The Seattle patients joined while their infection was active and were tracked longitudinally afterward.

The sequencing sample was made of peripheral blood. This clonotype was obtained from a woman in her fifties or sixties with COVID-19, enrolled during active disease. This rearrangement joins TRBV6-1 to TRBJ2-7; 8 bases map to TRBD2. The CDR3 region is CASSDLGGTRRTEQYF. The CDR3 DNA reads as TGTGCCAGCAGTGACCTAGGGGGGACTAGAAGAACCGAGCAGTACTTC.